What follows describes a single TCR beta chain. Here immunoSEQ multiplex PCR was the method, and the copy in TCRdb shows in-frame clones only, minus some. This table has 150,000 to 200,000 clones, approximately 90% appearing once. V lost 5 bases and J 6 bases, leaving 17 bases between the germline ends. Germline CDR1 and CDR2: SEHNR and FQNEAQ (reference sequence). The CDR3 extends over 15 amino acids. This sample is part of a study of blood T cell repertoires in COVID-19. This receptor was taken from a man younger than 45 with COVID-19, enrolled during active disease. The sample comprised peripheral blood. The chain carries TRBV7-9 and TRBJ1-5, with a weak D call TRBD1 (5 bases). The CDR3 DNA reads TGTGCCAGCAGCCCCGCGGGGGGGGAAGGTCAGCCCCAGCATTTT. It translates to CASSPAGGEGQPQHF. Full variable domain (remainder filled in from reference TRBV7-9 and TRBJ1-5): DTGVSQNPRHKITKRGQNVTFRCDPISEHNRLYWYRQTLGQGPEFLTYFQNEAQLEKSRLLSDRFSAERPKGSFSTLEIQRTEQGDSAMYLCASSPAGGEGQPQHFGDGTRLSIL.